Sequencing of this T cell receptor (beta chain) was carried out in a study of T cells in Graves' hyperthyroidism and ophthalmopathy. The V segment lost 3 bases and the J segment 3 bases; nucleotides outside the gene matches: 3. Per germline, CDR1 SGHAT and CDR2 FQNNGV. This CDR3 contains 15 residues. This clonotype was counted a few times. Hyperthyroidism had been newly diagnosed in patients aged 18 to 65, and its duration was under 2 months. Amplified TCR beta CDR3 regions came from RNA transcripts. The HTBI set primed first-round TCR CDR3 RT-PCR. TCRdb reprocessed the multiplex PCR reads with MiXCR, giving one entry per CDR3 protein. The sample yields under 400,000 distinct CDR3 sequences, roughly 15% seen once.

Sequenced sample: blood. This TCR derives from a young man with Graves' hyperthyroidism. The chain employs TRBV11-2 and TRBJ2-7; 12 positions match TRBD2. CDR3 protein: CASSFWTSGDYEQYF. As DNA, the CDR3 is TGTGCCAGCAGCTTTTGGACTAGCGGGGACTACGAGCAGTACTTC.